The count of the clone carrying this TCR beta chain is one. Produced via immunoSEQ multiplex PCR; TCRdb's table is partial and in-frame only. This sample has about 40,000 clones, with just over 85% found just once. The data stem from a study of blood T cell repertoires in COVID-19. Germline CDR1 and CDR2: SGHNT and YENEEA. The V and J ends lost 5 bases and 5 bases respectively, with 15 bases between them. The CDR3 runs to 14 residues. The specimen was peripheral blood. The sequence was obtained from a man aged 35-49 years with active COVID-19. The chain couples TRBV11-3 to TRBJ2-5, with D perhaps TRBD1 (7 bases). The CDR3 DNA sequence: TGTGCCAGCAGCCCCGGCAGGGGGGTGGAGACCCAGTACTTC. It specifies CASSPGRGVETQYF.